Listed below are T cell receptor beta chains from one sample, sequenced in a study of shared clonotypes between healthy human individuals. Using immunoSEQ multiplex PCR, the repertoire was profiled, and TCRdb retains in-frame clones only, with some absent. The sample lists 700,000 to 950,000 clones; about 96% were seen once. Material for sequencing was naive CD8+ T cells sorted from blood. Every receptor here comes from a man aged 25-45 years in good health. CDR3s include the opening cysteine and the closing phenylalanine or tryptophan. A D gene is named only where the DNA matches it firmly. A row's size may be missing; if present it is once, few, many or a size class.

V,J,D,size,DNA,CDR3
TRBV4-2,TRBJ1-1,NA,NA,TGTGCCAGCAGCCAAGCAGGGGTCGGGTTTGAAGCTTTCTTT,CASSQAGVGFEAFF
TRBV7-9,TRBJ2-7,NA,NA,TGTGCCAGCAGCTTAGCGGGTATCTCCTACGAGCAGTACTTC,CASSLAGISYEQYF
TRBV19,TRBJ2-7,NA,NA,TGTGCCAGTAGTATGGGTTGGGGGTACGAGCAGTACTTC,CASSMGWGYEQYF
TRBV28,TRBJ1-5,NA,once,TGTGCCAGCAGTTTATACAGGGCGTTATACAATCAGCCCCAGCATTTT,CASSLYRALYNQPQHF
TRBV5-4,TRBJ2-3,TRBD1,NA,TGTGCCAGCAGTTCCGGGACAGGGAGCACAGATACGCAGTATTTT,CASSSGTGSTDTQYF
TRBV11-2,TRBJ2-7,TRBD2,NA,TGTGCCAGCAGCTTAGGAGGCCGGGAGGCGGACGAGCAGTACTTC,CASSLGGREADEQYF
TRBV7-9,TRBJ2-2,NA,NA,TGTGCCAGCAGCTTAGCAGGGGCCAACACCGGGGAGCTGTTTTTT,CASSLAGANTGELFF
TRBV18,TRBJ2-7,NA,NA,TGTGCCAGCTCACTATCGACGCAAGAGCAGTACTTC,CASSLSTQEQYF
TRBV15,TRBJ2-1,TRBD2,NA,TGTGCCACCAGCAGAGCTAGCGGGTCGTGGAATGAGCAGTTCTTC,CATSRASGSWNEQFF
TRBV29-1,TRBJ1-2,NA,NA,TGCAGCGTTGGGTGGACGGGGGACGACTATGGCTACACCTTC,CSVGWTGDDYGYTF
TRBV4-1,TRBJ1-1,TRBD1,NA,TGCGCCAGCAGCCAAGACCCGGGACAGCGCCAGGAGGGAGCTTTCTTT,CASSQDPGQRQEGAFF